The next 10 T cell receptor beta chains were all read from a single sample in a study of cytomegalovirus exposure and HLA in healthy donors. The PCR employed 60 Vbeta primers together with 13 Jbeta primers. Sequenced by immunoSEQ multiplex PCR; TCRdb stores in-frame clones only, minus some. The sample's table shows 150,000 to 250,000 clones. Sequenced sample: PBMCs. The origin of the receptors is a boy aged 10-17 years in good health and CMV-seronegative.

The chain couples TRBV5-8 to TRBJ2-7; no clear D. The CDR3 loop spans 14 amino acids. V lost 1 base, J lost 2 bases, and 10 bases lay in between. CDR1 is SGHTS, CDR2 YDEGEE, per germline. The CDR3 region has the DNA TGTGCCAGCAGCTTGTTACTGATCACCTACGAGCAGTACTTC. Its translation is CASSLLLITYEQYF.

CDR3 sequence reads: CASSLGQPRYYGYTF. CDR3 nucleotide sequence: TGTGCCAGCAGTTTAGGACAGCCCCGATACTATGGCTACACCTTC. The chain employs TRBV27 and TRBJ1-2; the D gene is possibly TRBD1 (6 bases). V dropped 2 bases and J dropped 3 bases, with 13 bases sitting between them. The germline V gene encodes CDR1 MNHEY and CDR2 SMNVEV (reference sequence). The CDR3 is made up of 15 amino acids.

The V call is TRBV29-1, the J call TRBJ2-1, with D possibly matching TRBD1 (5 bases). CDR3 size: 12 residues. CDR1 and CDR2 from the germline V gene are SQVTM and ANQGSEA. V was cut by 3 bases and J by 4 bases, with 7 bases left in between. The CDR3 DNA follows: TGCAGCGTTGAGGGGCAATACAATGAGCAGTTCTTC. Protein product: CSVEGQYNEQFF.

The chain carries TRBV5-4 and TRBJ1-2; D possibly corresponds to TRBD1 (5 bases). This CDR3 spans 15 amino acids. Germline values: CDR1 SGHNT, CDR2 YYREEE (reference sequence). The V gene lost 0 bases and the J gene lost 2 bases, with 11 bases spanning the gap. The CDR3 nucleotides are TGTGCCAGCAGCTTGGTGGCAGGGTCGAACTATGGCTACACCTTC. Its translation: CASSLVAGSNYGYTF. Filled out from reference TRBV5-4 and TRBJ1-2, the complete variable domain reads ETGVTQSPTHLIKTRGQQVTLRCSSQSGHNTVSWYQQALGQGPQFIFQYYREEENGRGNFPPRFSGLQFPNYSSELNVNALELDDSALYLCASSLVAGSNYGYTFGSGTRLTVV.

The V gene is TRBV6-1, the J gene TRBJ2-5, with 8 bases that match TRBD1. V gave up 7 bases and J gave up 4 bases; unmatched junction bases: 5. The CDR3 loop spans 13 amino acids. Germline V lookup: CDR1 MNHNS, CDR2 SASEGT. CDR3 DNA: TGTGCCAGCACCGACAGGGGAGGAGAGACCCAGTACTTC. It specifies CASTDRGGETQYF.

The J gene is TRBJ2-3, the V gene TRBV4-1; TRBD2 matches at 16 bases. Trimming at V came to 4 bases and at J to 2 bases, leaving 6 bases not matched to a gene. Germline-derived CDR1 and CDR2 are MGHRA and YSYEKL. CDR3 length: 18 residues. The CDR3 DNA reads TGCGCCAGCAGCCTTTCGGGACTAGCGGGGGGGTTCACAGATACGCAGTATTTT. This gives the protein CASSLSGLAGGFTDTQYF.

The J gene is TRBJ2-3, the V gene TRBV5-1; a possible D gene is TRBD2 (6 bases). Trimming shortened V by 1 base and J by 5 bases, and 14 bases separated the two germline ends. This CDR3 has 15 amino acids. Germline loops: CDR1 SGHRS, CDR2 YFSETQ. DNA of the CDR3: TGCGCCAGCAGCTTGCAAGCCGGGGAGGTAGATACGCAGTATTTT. The encoded protein is CASSLQAGEVDTQYF.

The chain recombines TRBV27 with TRBJ1-1; D perhaps matches TRBD1 (6 bases). Trimming took 5 bases from V and 11 from J, leaving 12 bases between them. The CDR3 sequence is 11 residues long. Germline-derived CDR1 and CDR2 are MNHEY and SMNVEV (reference sequence). In nucleotides, the CDR3 is TGTGCCAGCAGTCCGGGGGGCCCGGCTTTCTTT. Amino acids: CASSPGGPAFF.

The chain is built from TRBV4-1 and TRBJ1-1, with a tentative D call TRBD1 (6 bases). CDR3 size: 15 residues. The ends were cut back, 3 bases at V and 4 bases at J, with 15 bases in the middle. The germline gives CDR1 MGHRA, CDR2 YSYEKL. The CDR3 loop reads CASSQVTGYTTEAFF. CDR3 in DNA: TGCGCCAGCAGCCAGGTCACAGGGTATACCACTGAAGCTTTCTTT.

The chain links TRBV10-3 to TRBJ2-5, with D unresolved. The germline gives CDR1 ENHRY, CDR2 SYGVKD. The CDR3 totals 13 residues. Trimming took off 3 bases at V and 2 bases at J, with 7 bases between the two ends. The CDR3 region is CAISDSVQETQYF. The CDR3 DNA is TGTGCCATCAGTGACTCCGTACAAGAGACCCAGTACTTC.